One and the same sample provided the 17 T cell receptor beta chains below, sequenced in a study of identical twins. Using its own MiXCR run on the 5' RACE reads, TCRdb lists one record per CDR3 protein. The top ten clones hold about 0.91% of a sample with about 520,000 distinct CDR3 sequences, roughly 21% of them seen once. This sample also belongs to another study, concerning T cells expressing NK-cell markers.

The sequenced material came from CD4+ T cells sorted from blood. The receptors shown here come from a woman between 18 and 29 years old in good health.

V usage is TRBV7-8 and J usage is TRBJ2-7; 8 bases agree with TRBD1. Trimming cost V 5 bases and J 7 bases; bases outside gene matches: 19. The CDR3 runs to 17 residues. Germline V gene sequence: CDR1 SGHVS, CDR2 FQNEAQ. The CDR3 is CASSTTGGTLQLTEQYF. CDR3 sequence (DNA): TGTGCCAGCAGCACCACAGGGGGTACCCTCCAGTTGACTGAGCAGTACTTC.

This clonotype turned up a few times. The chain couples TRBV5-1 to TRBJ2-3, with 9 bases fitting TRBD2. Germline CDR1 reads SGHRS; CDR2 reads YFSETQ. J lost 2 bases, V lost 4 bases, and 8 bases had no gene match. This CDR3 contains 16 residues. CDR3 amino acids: CASSVTLAGNTDTQYF. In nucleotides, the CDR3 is TGCGCCAGCAGCGTTACCCTAGCGGGGAACACAGATACGCAGTATTTT. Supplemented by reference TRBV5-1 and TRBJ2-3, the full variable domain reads KAGVTQTPRYLIKTRGQQVTLSCSPISGHRSVSWYQQTPGQGLQFLFEYFSETQRNKGNFPGRFSGRQFSNSRSEMNVSTLELGDSALYLCASSVTLAGNTDTQYFGPGTRLTVL.

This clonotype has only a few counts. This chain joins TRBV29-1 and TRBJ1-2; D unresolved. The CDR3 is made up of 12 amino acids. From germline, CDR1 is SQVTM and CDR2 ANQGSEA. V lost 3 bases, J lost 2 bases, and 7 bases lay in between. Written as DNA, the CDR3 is TGCAGCGTTGAGGGCAGGAACTATGGCTACACCTTC. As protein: CSVEGRNYGYTF.

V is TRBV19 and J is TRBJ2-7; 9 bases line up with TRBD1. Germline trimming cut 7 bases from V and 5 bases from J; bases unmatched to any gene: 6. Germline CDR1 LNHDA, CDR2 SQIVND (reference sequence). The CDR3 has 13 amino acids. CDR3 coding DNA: TGTGCCAGTAATGGACAGGGGACCAACGAGCAGTACTTC. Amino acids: CASNGQGTNEQYF.

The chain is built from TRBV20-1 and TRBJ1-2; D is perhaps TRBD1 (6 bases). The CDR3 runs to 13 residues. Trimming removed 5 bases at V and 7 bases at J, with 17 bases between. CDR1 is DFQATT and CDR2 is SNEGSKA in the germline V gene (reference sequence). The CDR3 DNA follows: TGCAGTGCTCCCTTACCTTCACAGGGTGGCTACACCTTC. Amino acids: CSAPLPSQGGYTF.

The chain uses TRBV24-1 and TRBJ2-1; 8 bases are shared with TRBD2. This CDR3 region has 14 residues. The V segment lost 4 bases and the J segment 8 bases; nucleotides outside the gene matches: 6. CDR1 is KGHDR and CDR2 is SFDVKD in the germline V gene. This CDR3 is CATSDRTSWDEQFF. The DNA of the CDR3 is TGTGCCACCAGTGACCGGACTAGCTGGGATGAGCAGTTCTTC.

The DNA for the CDR3 is TGCGCCAGCAGCTACTGGATGCTAGCGGGGACCCCCTACAATGAGCAGTTCTTC. Residues: CASSYWMLAGTPYNEQFF. The chain carries TRBV5-1 and TRBJ2-1, with 9 bases matching TRBD2. This CDR3 is 18 amino acids long. After removal of 3 bases from V and 2 bases from J, the junction contained 12 bases not matched to a gene. Germline values: CDR1 SGHRS, CDR2 YFSETQ.

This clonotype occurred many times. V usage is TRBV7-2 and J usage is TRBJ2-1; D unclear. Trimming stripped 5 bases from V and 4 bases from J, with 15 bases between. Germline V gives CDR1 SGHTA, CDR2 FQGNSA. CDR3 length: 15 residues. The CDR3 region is CASSRSSLIYNEQFF. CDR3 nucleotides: TGTGCCAGCAGCAGAAGTTCTCTTATATACAATGAGCAGTTCTTC. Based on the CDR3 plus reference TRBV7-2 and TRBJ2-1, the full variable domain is GAGVSQSPSNKVTEKGKDVELRCDPISGHTALYWYRQSLGQGLEFLIYFQGNSAPDKSGLPSDRFSAERTGGSVSTLTIQRTQQEDSAVYLCASSRSSLIYNEQFFGPGTRLTVL.

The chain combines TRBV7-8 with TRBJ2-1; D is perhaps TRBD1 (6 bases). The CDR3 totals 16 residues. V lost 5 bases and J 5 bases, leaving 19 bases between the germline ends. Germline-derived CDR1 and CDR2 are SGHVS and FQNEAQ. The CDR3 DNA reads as TGTGCCAGCAGCCCTTACGAAGGGGGAGACCACAATGAGCAGTTCTTC. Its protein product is CASSPYEGGDHNEQFF.

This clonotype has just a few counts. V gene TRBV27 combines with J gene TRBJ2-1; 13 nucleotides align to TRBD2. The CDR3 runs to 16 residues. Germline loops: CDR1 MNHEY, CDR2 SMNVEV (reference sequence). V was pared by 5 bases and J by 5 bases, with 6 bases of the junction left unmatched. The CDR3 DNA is TGTGCCAGCAGTCGCCGACTAGCGGGGGGACACAATGAGCAGTTCTTC. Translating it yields CASSRRLAGGHNEQFF.

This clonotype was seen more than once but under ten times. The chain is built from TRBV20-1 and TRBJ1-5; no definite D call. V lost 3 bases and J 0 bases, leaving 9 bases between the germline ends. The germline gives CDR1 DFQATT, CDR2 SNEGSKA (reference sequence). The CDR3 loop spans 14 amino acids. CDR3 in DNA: TGCAGTGCTAGGATTGGGGATAGCAATCAGCCCCAGCATTTT. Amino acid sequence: CSARIGDSNQPQHF.

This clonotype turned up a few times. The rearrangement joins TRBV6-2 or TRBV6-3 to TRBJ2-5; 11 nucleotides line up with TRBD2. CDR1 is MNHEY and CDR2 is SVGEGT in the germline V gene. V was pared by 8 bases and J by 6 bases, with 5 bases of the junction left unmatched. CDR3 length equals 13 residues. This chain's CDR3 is CASGPSGRKTQYF. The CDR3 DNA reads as TGTGCCAGCGGTCCTAGCGGGAGGAAGACCCAGTACTTC.

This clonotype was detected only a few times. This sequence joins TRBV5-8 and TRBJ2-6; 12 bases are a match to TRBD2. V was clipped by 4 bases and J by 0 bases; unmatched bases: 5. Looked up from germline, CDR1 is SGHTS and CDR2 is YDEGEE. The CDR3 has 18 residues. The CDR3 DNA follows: TGTGCCAGCAGCCTCGGACTAGCGGGGTCCTCTGGGGCCAACGTCCTGACTTTC. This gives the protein CASSLGLAGSSGANVLTF.

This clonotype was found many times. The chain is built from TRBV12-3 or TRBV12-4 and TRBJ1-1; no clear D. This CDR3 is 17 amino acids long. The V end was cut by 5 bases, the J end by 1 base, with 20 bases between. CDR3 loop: CASSARTERRRNTEAFF. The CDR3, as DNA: TGTGCCAGCAGTGCAAGAACGGAACGTAGAAGGAACACTGAAGCTTTCTTT.

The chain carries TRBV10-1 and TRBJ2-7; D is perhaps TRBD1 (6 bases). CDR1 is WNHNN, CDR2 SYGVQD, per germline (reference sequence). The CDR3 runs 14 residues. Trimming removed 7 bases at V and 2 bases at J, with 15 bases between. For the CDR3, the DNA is TGCGCCAGCAAGGAGACCAGGGACACCTACGAGCAGTACTTC. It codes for CASKETRDTYEQYF.

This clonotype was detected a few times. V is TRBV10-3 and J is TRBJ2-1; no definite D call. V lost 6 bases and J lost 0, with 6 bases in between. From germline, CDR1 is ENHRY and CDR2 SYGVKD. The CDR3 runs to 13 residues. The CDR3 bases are TGTGCCATCAGAGGATTCTCCTACAATGAGCAGTTCTTC. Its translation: CAIRGFSYNEQFF.

This CDR3 reads CASSLAGMADTQYF. For the CDR3, the DNA is TGTGCCAGCAGCTTAGCGGGAATGGCAGATACGCAGTATTTT. The V call is TRBV2, the J call TRBJ2-3; TRBD2 matches 8 bases. V was pared by 6 bases and J by 4 bases, with 6 bases of the junction left unmatched. Germline CDR1 is SNHLY and CDR2 is FYNNEI. This CDR3 is 14 amino acids long. Full variable domain (outside the CDR3, taken from reference TRBV2 and TRBJ2-3): EPEVTQTPSHQVTQMGQEVILRCVPISNHLYFYWYRQILGQKVEFLVSFYNNEISEKSEIFDDQFSVERPDGSNFTLKIRSTKLEDSAMYFCASSLAGMADTQYFGPGTRLTVL.